This TCR beta chain was sequenced during a study of cytomegalovirus exposure and HLA in healthy donors. The CDR3 loop spans 16 amino acids. Trimming cost V 4 bases and J 4 bases; bases outside gene matches: 12. Germline CDR1 MDHEN, CDR2 SYDVKM. In the PCR, 60 Vbeta and 13 Jbeta primers were used. The method was immunoSEQ multiplex PCR; TCRdb's version includes in-frame clones alone and lacks a portion of them. The table has roughly 110,000 clones, 70% to 80% seen once; the top ten hold less than 3.5%. This chain connects TRBV28 to TRBJ2-5; 7 bases agree with TRBD2. The sequencing sample was made of PBMCs. The sequence derives from a female donor in good health and CMV-seronegative. The CDR3 region has the DNA TGTGCCAGCAGTTCCCCGGGGGTAGCGGGCACAGAGACCCAGTACTTC. Protein: CASSSPGVAGTETQYF.